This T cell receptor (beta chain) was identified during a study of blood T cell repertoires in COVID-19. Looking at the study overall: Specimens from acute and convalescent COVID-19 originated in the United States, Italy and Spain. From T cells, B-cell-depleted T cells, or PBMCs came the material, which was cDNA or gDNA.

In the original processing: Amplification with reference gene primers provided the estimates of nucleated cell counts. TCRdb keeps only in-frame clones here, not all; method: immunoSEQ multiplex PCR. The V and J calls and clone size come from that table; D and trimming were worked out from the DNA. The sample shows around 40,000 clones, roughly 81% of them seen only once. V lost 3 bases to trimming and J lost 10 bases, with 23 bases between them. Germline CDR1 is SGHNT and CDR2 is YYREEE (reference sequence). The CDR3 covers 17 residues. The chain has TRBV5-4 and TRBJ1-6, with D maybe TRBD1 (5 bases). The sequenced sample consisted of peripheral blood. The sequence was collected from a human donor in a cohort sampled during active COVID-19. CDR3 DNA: TGTGCCAGCAGCTCCATCGGGGGAGGAGGTGTCGTATCACCCCTCCACTTT. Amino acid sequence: CASSSIGGGGVVSPLHF.